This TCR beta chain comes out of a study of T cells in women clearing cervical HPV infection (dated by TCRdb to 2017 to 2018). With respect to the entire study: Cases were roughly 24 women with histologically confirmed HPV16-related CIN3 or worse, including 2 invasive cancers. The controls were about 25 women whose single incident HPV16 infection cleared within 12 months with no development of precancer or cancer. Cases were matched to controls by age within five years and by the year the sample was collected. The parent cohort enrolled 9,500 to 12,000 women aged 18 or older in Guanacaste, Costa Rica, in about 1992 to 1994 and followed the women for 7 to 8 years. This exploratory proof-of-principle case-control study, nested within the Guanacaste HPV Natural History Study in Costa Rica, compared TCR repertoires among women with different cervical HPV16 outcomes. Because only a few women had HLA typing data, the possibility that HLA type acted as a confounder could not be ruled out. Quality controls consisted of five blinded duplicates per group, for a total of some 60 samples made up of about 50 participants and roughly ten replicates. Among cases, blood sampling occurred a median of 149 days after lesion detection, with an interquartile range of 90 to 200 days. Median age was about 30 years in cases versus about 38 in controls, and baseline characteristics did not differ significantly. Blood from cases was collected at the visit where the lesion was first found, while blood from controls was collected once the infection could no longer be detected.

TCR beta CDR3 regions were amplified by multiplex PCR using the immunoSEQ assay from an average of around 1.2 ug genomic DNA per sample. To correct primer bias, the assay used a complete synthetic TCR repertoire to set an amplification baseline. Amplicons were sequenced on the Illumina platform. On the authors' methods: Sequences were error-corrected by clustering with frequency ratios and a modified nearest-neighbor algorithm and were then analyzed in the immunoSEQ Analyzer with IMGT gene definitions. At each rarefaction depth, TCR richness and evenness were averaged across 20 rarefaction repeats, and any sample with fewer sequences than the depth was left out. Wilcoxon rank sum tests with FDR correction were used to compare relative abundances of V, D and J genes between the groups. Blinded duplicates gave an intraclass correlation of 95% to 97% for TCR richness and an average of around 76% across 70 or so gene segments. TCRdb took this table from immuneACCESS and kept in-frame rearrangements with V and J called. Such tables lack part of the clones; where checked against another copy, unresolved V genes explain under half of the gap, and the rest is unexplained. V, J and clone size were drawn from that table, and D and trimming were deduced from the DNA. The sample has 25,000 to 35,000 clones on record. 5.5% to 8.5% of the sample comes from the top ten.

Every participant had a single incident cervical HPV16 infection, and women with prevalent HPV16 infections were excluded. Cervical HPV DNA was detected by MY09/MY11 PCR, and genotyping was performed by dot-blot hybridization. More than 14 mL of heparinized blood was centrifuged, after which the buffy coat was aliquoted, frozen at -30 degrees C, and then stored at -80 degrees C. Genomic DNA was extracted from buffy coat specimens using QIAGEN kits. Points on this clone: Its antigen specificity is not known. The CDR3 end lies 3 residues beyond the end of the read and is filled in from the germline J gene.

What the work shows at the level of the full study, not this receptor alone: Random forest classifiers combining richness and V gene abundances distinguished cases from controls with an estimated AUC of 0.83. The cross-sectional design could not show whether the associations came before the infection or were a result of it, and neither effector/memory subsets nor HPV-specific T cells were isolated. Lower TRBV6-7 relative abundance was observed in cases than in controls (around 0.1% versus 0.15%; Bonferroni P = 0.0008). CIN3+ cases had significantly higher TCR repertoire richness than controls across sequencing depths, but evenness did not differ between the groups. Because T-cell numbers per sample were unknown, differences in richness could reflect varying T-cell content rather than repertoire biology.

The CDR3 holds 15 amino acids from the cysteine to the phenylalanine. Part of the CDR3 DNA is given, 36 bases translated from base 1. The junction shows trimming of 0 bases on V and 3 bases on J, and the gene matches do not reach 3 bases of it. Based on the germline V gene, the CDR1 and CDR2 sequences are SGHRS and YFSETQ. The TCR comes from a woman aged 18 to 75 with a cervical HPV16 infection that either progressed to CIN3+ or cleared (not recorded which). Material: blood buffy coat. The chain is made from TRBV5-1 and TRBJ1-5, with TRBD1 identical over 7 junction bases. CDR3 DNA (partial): TGCGCCAGCAGCTTGGGGGACAGAGTCAATCAGCCC. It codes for CASSLGDRVNQP. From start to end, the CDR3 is CASSLGDRVNQPQHF.